One and the same sample provided the 17 T cell receptor beta chains below, sequenced in a study of Ad26.COV2.S vaccination and SARS-CoV-2 variants. Assay: immunoSEQ multiplex PCR; the TCRdb copy retains only in-frame clones and omits some. The sample lists 350,000 to 600,000 clones, 89% seen once, with around 1.6% in the top ten. As for treatment: roughly 20 received Ad26.COV2.S at low or high dose, single or two shots; about 5 received placebo; per-sample allocation not given. Sampling took place 63 days after the first vaccine or placebo injection. The source material was peripheral blood, sampled in a trial of Ad26.COV2.S vaccine versus placebo. The source of these receptors is a person aged 18-60 years who received the Ad26.COV2.S COVID-19 vaccine or a placebo.

V usage is TRBV28 and J usage is TRBJ1-3; D ambiguous. Per the germline V gene, CDR1 is MDHEN and CDR2 is SYDVKM. This CDR3 spans 16 amino acids. The V end was cut by 4 bases, the J end by 0 bases, with 13 bases between. In nucleotides, the CDR3 is TGTGCCAGCAGTTCTGGGAACCCGCACTCTGGAAACACCATATATTTT. Encoded protein: CASSSGNPHSGNTIYF.

The chain uses TRBV29-1 and TRBJ2-3, with 9 bases fitting TRBD2. J was trimmed by 7 bases and V by 8 bases; bases with no gene match: 16. Germline-derived CDR1 and CDR2 are SQVTM and ANQGSEA. The CDR3 length is 15 residues. The DNA of the CDR3 is TGCAGCTACAAACCCGTTAGCGGGAGCTTCTATACGCAGTATTTT. Translated, it gives CSYKPVSGSFYTQYF.

This rearrangement joins TRBV2 to TRBJ2-1; 11 bases are shared with TRBD1. This CDR3 is 18 amino acids long. The V gene end was trimmed by 6 bases and the J gene end by 0 bases; junction bases not matched to a gene: 10. CDR1 and CDR2 from the germline V gene are SNHLY and FYNNEI. The CDR3 coding sequence is TGTGCCAGCAGAGCCGGGACAGGGGGGCGGAGCTCCTACAATGAGCAGTTCTTC. Translated: CASRAGTGGRSSYNEQFF.

The gene calls are TRBV30 and TRBJ2-7; D may be TRBD2 (6 bases). Germline V CDR1 and CDR2: GTSNPN, SVGIG (reference sequence). CDR3 length equals 14 residues. The germline V and J ends were trimmed by 2 bases and 0 bases, with 11 bases remaining between them. This CDR3 reads CAWSRDFSSYEQYF. CDR3 DNA sequence: TGTGCCTGGAGTCGGGACTTTAGCTCCTACGAGCAGTACTTC.

J is TRBJ1-5 and V is TRBV2, with TRBD1 identical over 9 bases. With V trimmed by 6 bases and J by 3 bases, 15 bases remained unmatched. Per germline, CDR1 SNHLY and CDR2 FYNNEI. The CDR3 contains 18 residues. DNA for the CDR3: TGTGCCAGCAGACCCGGAGGGAACAACAGGGGGCTCAATCAGCCCCAGCATTTT. Translation: CASRPGGNNRGLNQPQHF.

The genes are TRBV5-1 and TRBJ1-1; 8 positions agree with TRBD1. The germline V gene encodes CDR1 SGHRS and CDR2 YFSETQ. The CDR3 covers 14 residues. V shed 3 bases, J shed 0 bases, and the junction held 1 base outside the gene matches. The CDR3 reads CASSSTGVNTEAFF. The CDR3 coding sequence is TGCGCCAGCAGCTCGACAGGGGTGAACACTGAAGCTTTCTTT.

CDR3 residues: CAWSGRRPYEQYF. In nucleotides, the CDR3 is TGTGCCTGGAGTGGACGGAGACCCTACGAGCAGTACTTC. The chain combines TRBV30 with TRBJ2-7; D is ambiguous. Trimming cost V 1 base and J 2 bases, with 9 bases left between them. The CDR3 has 13 amino acids. From germline, CDR1 is GTSNPN and CDR2 SVGIG (reference sequence). Combining the CDR3 with reference TRBV30 and TRBJ2-7 gives the whole variable domain SQTIHQWPATLVQPVGSPLSLECTVEGTSNPNLYWYRQAAGRGLQLLFYSVGIGQISSEVPQNLSASRPQDRQFILSSKKLLLSDSGFYLCAWSGRRPYEQYFGPGTRLTVT.

The chain is built from TRBV3-1 (or the pseudogene TRBV3-2) and TRBJ2-1; 7 nucleotides agree with TRBD2. The germline CDR1 and CDR2 sequences are LGHDT and YNNKEL (reference sequence). V dropped 4 bases and J dropped 0; count of bases not matched to a gene: 6. The CDR3 spans 16 residues. CDR3 region: CASSRSGTRSYNEQFF. The CDR3 region has the DNA TGTGCCAGCAGCCGAAGCGGGACTCGCTCCTACAATGAGCAGTTCTTC.

The chain is built from TRBV25-1 and TRBJ1-2; no firm D call. This CDR3 region has 12 residues. V was clipped by 1 base and J by 6 bases, with 6 bases between them. Germline V gives CDR1 MGHDK, CDR2 SYGVNS. CDR3 DNA sequence: TGTGCCAGCAGTGAATCGCAGGATGGCTACACCTTC. Translated: CASSESQDGYTF.

This chain uses TRBV6-2 or TRBV6-3 with TRBJ2-1, with D maybe TRBD2 (5 bases). The CDR3 has 15 amino acids. CDR1 and CDR2 from the germline V gene are MNHEY and SVGEGT. The V end lost 4 bases, the J end lost 1 base, and 11 bases lay between the germline ends. The CDR3 is CASSSSGQSYNEQFF. In DNA, the CDR3 is TGTGCCAGCAGTTCCAGCGGTCAATCCTACAATGAGCAGTTCTTC.

The chain employs TRBV10-3 and TRBJ2-7; D gene ambiguous. This CDR3 is 15 amino acids long. Deletions cut 0 bases from V and 0 bases from J, with 9 bases between. Germline V gene data show CDR1 as ENHRY and CDR2 as SYGVKD. CDR3 region: CAISESFGDSYEQYF. The CDR3, as DNA: TGTGCCATCAGTGAGTCGTTCGGAGACTCCTACGAGCAGTACTTC.

This sequence joins TRBV4-3 and TRBJ2-1; the D is unclear. The CDR3 totals 17 residues. V lost 1 base and J 0 bases, leaving 13 bases between the germline ends. The germline V gene encodes CDR1 LGHNA and CDR2 YSLEER. CDR3 sequence: CASSQGVAASSYNEQFF. As DNA, the CDR3 is TGCGCCAGCAGCCAAGGGGTGGCGGCTAGCTCCTACAATGAGCAGTTCTTC.

V usage is TRBV3-1 (or the pseudogene TRBV3-2) and J usage is TRBJ1-6; 9 bases match TRBD1. CDR3 length: 15 residues. CDR1 and CDR2 from the germline V gene are LGHDT and YNNKEL (reference sequence). V trimming: 4 bases; J trimming: 10 bases; junction bases outside the gene matches: 8. The CDR3 DNA reads TGTGCCAGCAGCCCAACAGGGGGCGCGGGGTCACCCCTCCACTTT. This sequence encodes CASSPTGGAGSPLHF.

The V gene is TRBV14, the J gene TRBJ2-1; D is uncertain. Germline assignment: CDR1 SGHDN and CDR2 FVKESK. CDR3 length: 11 residues. V shed 4 bases and J shed 9 bases, with 7 bases lying between them. CDR3 coding DNA: TGTGCCAGCAGCCTAACGGGTGAGCAGTTCTTC. This encodes CASSLTGEQFF. Filled out from reference TRBV14 and TRBJ2-1, the complete variable domain reads EAGVTQFPSHSVIEKGQTVTLRCDPISGHDNLYWYRRVMGKEIKFLLHFVKESKQDESGMPNNRFLAERTGGTYSTLKVQPAELEDSGVYFCASSLTGEQFFGPGTRLTVL.

This sequence joins TRBV13 and TRBJ2-3; TRBD2 agrees at 10 bases. Losses at the gene ends were 5 bases for V and 2 bases for J; bases not matched to a gene: 13. The CDR3 is 18 amino acids. The V gene's germline CDR1 is PRHDT and CDR2 FYEKMQ (reference sequence). CDR3 coding DNA: TGTGCCAGCAGCCATGAGGGGAGCGGGGGGGCCTTCACAGATACGCAGTATTTT. Amino acids: CASSHEGSGGAFTDTQYF. The full variable domain, rest sourced from reference TRBV13 and TRBJ2-3, is AAGVIQSPRHLIKEKRETATLKCYPIPRHDTVYWYQQGPGQDPQFLISFYEKMQSDKGSIPDRFSAQQFSDYHSELNMSSLELGDSALYFCASSHEGSGGAFTDTQYFGPGTRLTVL.

The chain combines TRBV10-3 with TRBJ1-2, with D perhaps TRBD1 (6 bases). Trimming left V 10 bases short and J 5 bases short, with 17 bases between. CDR1 is ENHRY, CDR2 SYGVKD, per germline. This CDR3 spans 13 amino acids. The CDR3 spells CATRTGGGYGYTF. CDR3 sequence (DNA): TGTGCCACCCGGACTGGGGGCGGGTATGGCTACACCTTC.

The rearrangement uses TRBV30 and TRBJ2-5, with 7 nucleotides matching TRBD2. The CDR3 totals 14 residues. With V trimmed by 1 base and J by 3 bases, 5 bases remained unmatched. The germline V gene encodes CDR1 GTSNPN and CDR2 SVGIG (reference sequence). CDR3 protein: CAWSADLAEETQYF. The CDR3 coding sequence is TGTGCCTGGAGTGCCGATCTAGCGGAAGAGACCCAGTACTTC.